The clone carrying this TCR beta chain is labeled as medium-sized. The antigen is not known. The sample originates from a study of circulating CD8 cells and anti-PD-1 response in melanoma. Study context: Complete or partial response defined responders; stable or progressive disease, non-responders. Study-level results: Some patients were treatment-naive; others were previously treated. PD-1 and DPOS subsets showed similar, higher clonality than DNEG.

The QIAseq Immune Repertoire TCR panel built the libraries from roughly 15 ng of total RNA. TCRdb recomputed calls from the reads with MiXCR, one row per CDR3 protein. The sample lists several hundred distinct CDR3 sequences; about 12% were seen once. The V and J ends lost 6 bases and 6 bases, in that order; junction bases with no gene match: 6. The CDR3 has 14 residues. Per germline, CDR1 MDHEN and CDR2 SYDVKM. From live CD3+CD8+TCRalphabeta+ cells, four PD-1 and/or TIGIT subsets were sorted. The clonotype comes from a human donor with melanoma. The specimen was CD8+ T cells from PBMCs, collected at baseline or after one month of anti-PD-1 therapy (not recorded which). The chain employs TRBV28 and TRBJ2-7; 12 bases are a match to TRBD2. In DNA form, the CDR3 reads TGTGCCAGCAGCTCTAGCGGGAGGGCCTCCGAGCAGTACTTC. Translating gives CASSSSGRASEQYF.